This T cell receptor beta chain was profiled in a study of neoadjuvant anti-PD-1 for oral cavity cancer. The repertoire was sequenced with immunoSEQ multiplex PCR; TCRdb's copy has only in-frame clones and lacks some. The repertoire has approximately 32,000 clones, approximately 87% of them found once; the top ten carry about 4%. The CDR3 runs to 13 residues. From germline, CDR1 is MNHNS and CDR2 SASEGT. V lost 2 bases and J lost 4, with 8 bases in between. This chain joins TRBV6-1 and TRBJ1-2; D gene ambiguous. The sample was PBMCs, taken before nivolumab (anti-PD-1) treatment. The origin of this receptor is a person aged 35-79 years with oral cavity squamous cell carcinoma. CDR3 coding DNA: TGTGCCAGCAGTGAAAGGCGGATCTATGGCTACACCTTC. This encodes CASSERRIYGYTF.